This T cell receptor (beta chain) originates from a study of radiation and T cells in renal cell carcinoma. Germline V gene data show CDR1 as SQVTM and CDR2 as ANQGSEA. The germline V and J ends were trimmed by 4 bases and 5 bases, with 11 bases remaining between them. CDR3 length: 12 amino acids. Libraries were prepared by immunoSEQ multiplex PCR; TCRdb keeps only in-frame clonotypes and omits some of them. The sample yields about 77,000 clones, around four fifths seen once. As to time point: blood 4 weeks post-SBRT, at nephrectomy. Stated treatment: 15 Gy SBRT to primary tumor, nephrectomy 4 weeks later. Radiation-treated patients gave blood at baseline, week 2 and week 4. On this clone: Antigen specificity is unknown.

Study-wide results and limits: In blood, top tumor clones expanded by 2 weeks, shrinking by 4.

The gene calls are TRBV29-1 and TRBJ2-5; weak D call: TRBD2 (6 bases). The sequence derives from a woman aged 55-69 years with renal cell carcinoma. This specimen was blood, taken from a patient whose treatment included radiotherapy and nephrectomy. CDR3 in DNA: TGCAGCGTTGCGCGGGACGGCGAGACCCAGTACTTC. As protein: CSVARDGETQYF.